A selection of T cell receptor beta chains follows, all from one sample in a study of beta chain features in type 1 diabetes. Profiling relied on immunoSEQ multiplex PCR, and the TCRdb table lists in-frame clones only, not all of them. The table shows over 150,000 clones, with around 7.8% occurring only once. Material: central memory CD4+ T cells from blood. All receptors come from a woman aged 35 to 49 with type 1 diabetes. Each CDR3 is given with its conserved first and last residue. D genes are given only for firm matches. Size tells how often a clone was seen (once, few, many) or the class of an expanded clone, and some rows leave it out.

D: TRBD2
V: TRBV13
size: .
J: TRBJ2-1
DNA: TGTGCCAGCAGGATTATCAGGGGACTAGCGGGAGATGAGCAGTTCTTC
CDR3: CASRIIRGLAGDEQFF

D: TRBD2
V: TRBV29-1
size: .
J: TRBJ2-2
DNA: TGCAGCGTGTCCGGGACTAGCAAAACGGTCACCGGGGAGCTGTTTTTT
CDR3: CSVSGTSKTVTGELFF

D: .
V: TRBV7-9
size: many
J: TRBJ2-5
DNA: TGTGCCAGCAGCCCCCCAGGGCCTCTAAAGACCCAGTACTTC
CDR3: CASSPPGPLKTQYF

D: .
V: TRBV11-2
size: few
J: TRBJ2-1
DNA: TGTGCCAGCACCTCCGGAGGGGGGGACGCCTCCTACAATGAGCAGTTCTTC
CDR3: CASTSGGGDASYNEQFF

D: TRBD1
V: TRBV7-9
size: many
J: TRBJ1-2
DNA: TGTGCCAGCAGCGGAGGGACAGGAGGAACCTTC
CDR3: CASSGGTGGTF

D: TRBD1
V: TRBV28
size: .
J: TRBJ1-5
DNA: TGTGCCAGCAGTCCATGGACAGGGTCAATCAGCAATCAGCCCCAGCATTTT
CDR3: CASSPWTGSISNQPQHF

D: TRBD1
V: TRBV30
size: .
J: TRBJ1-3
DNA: TGTGCCTGGAGAACGCCAGGGGGCAGAAACACCATATATTTT
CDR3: CAWRTPGGRNTIYF

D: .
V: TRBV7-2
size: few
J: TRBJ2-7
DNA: TGTGCCAGCAGCTTGGGTTTCAGGGTATCAGCCTACGAGCAGTACTTC
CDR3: CASSLGFRVSAYEQYF

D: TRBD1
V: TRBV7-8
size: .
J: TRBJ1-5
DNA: TGTGCCAGCAGCTCGACAGGGGGCAATCAGCCCCAGCATTTT
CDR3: CASSSTGGNQPQHF

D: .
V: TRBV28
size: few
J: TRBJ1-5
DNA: TGTGCCAGCGCAGGGCGTTATAGCAATCAGCCCCAGCATTTT
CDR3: CASAGRYSNQPQHF

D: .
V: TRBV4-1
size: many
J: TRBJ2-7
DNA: TGCGCCAGCAGCCCCAGAGGCCAGCGGGTGAGCTCCTACGAGCAGTACTTC
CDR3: CASSPRGQRVSSYEQYF

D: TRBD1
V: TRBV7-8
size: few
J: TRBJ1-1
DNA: TGTGCCAGCAGCGGATCAGGGGGCACTGAAGCTTTCTTT
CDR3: CASSGSGGTEAFF

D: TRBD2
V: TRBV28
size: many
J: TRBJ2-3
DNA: TGTGCCAGCAGTCCCACACTAGCGGGAAGTGGTTCTAGCACAGATACGCAGTATTTT
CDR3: CASSPTLAGSGSSTDTQYF

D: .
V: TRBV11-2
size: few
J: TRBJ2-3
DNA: TGTGCCGCGGCCCCCGCAGATACGCAGTATTTT
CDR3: CAAAPADTQYF

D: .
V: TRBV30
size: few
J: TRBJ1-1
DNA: TGTGCCTGCGGTGGGAACACTGAAGCTTTCTTT
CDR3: CACGGNTEAFF

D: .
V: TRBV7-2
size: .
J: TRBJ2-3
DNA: TGTGCCAGCAGCTTAGGCTCGGGTACAGATACGCAGTATTTT
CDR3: CASSLGSGTDTQYF

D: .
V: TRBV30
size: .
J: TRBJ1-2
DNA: TGTGCCTGGAATCCGGGACACACTAACTATGGCTACACCTTC
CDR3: CAWNPGHTNYGYTF

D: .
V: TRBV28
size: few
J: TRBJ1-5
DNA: TGTGCCAGCAGTCGAGGCTCACCCAATCAGCCCCAGCATTTT
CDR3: CASSRGSPNQPQHF

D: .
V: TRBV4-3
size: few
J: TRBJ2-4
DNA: TGCGCCAGCAGCCAAGGCGGGGTAGCCAAAAACATTCAGTACTTC
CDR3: CASSQGGVAKNIQYF

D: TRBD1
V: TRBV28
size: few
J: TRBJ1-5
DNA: TGTGCCAGCACCTCGGGGACAGGAAATCAGCCCCAGCATTTT
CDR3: CASTSGTGNQPQHF

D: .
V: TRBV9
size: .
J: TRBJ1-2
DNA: TGTGCCAGCAGCGTGGACAGTCTCGATGGCTACACCTTC
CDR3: CASSVDSLDGYTF

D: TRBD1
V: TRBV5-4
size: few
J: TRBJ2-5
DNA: TGTGCCAGCAGCCCACAGGGGGATGAAGAGACCCAGTACTTC
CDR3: CASSPQGDEETQYF

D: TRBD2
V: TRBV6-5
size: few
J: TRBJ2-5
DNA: TGTGCCAGCAGTGGCGAGGGAGGGCAAGAGACCCAGTACTTC
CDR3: CASSGEGGQETQYF

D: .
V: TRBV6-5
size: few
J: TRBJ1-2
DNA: TGTGCCAGCAGCCCTACCCTTACAGAACCCTATGGCTACACCTTC
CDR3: CASSPTLTEPYGYTF

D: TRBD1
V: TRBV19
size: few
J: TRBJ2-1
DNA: TGTGCCAGTGCCGGGACAGGCTACAATGAGCAGTTCTTC
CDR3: CASAGTGYNEQFF

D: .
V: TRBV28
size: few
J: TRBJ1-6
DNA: TGTGCCAGCAGCCCTGGCGGGGCAGGCGACGGTCCGGATTCACCCCTCCACTTT
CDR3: CASSPGGAGDGPDSPLHF

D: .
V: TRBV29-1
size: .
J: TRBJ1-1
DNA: TGCAGCGTTGCCCTGGGACACAACACTGAAGCTTTCTTT
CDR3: CSVALGHNTEAFF

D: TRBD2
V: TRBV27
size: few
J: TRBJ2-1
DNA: TGTGCCAGCAGTTTCCCTAGCGGGAGATACAATGAGCAGTTCTTC
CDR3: CASSFPSGRYNEQFF

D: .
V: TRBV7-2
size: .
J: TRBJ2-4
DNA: TGTGCCAGCAGCTTAGGGGGCTGGGACATTCAGTACTTC
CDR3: CASSLGGWDIQYF

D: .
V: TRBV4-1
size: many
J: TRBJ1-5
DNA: TGCGCCAGCAGCCAAAGTGGCTACACAGGGCAAAATCAGCCCCAGCATTTT
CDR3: CASSQSGYTGQNQPQHF

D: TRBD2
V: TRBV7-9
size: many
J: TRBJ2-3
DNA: TGTGCCAGCCGGGACCTTAGCGGGAGGGCGACTGATACGCAGTATTTT
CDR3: CASRDLSGRATDTQYF

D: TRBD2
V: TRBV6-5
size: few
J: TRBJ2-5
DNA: TGTGCCAGCAGCCGTCTAGCGGGAGCTTTGGAGACCCAGTACTTC
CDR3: CASSRLAGALETQYF

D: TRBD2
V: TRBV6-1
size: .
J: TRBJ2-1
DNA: TGTGCCCTCGGGAGGAGTAGCTCCTACAATGAGCAGTTCTTC
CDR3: CALGRSSSYNEQFF

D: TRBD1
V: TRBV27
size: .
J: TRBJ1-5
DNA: TGTGCCAGCAGTTTCCAGACAGGGGGAAATCAGCCCCAGCATTTT
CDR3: CASSFQTGGNQPQHF

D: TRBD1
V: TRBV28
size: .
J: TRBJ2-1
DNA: TGTGCCAGCAGTCAACAGGGGGCGGGACGCAATGAGCAGTTCTTC
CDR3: CASSQQGAGRNEQFF

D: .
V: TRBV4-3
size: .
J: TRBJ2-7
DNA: TGCGCCAGCAGCTTGCAGGTCCTTGCATCCTACGAGCAGTACTTC
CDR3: CASSLQVLASYEQYF

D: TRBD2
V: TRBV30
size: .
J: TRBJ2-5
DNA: TGTGCCTGGAGCCTTGGACTAGCGGGAGGGGGGGGGACCCAGTACTTC
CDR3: CAWSLGLAGGGGTQYF

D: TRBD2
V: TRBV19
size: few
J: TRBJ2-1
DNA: TGTGCCAGTAGTATGGCTAGCGGGTCCTACAATGAGCAGTTCTTC
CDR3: CASSMASGSYNEQFF

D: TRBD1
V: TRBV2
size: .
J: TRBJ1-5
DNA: TGTGCCAGCAGTCTACCTGACAGGGCGGTAAGGGGCAATCAGCCCCAGCATTTT
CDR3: CASSLPDRAVRGNQPQHF

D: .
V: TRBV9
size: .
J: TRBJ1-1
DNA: TGTGCCAGCAGCGTAGGAGGGTTGGCCACTGAAGCTTTCTTT
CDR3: CASSVGGLATEAFF

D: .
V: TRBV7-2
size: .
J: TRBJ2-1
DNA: TGTGCCAGCAGCTTGGGTCGGGGGTCGGGTGAGCAGTTCTTC
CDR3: CASSLGRGSGEQFF

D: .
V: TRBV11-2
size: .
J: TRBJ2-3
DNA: TGTGCCAGCAGCCCCGGCGGAGCGTTCACAGATACGCAGTATTTT
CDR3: CASSPGGAFTDTQYF

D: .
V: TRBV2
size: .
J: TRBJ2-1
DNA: TGTGCCAGCACCCGGCAGGGCTCCTACAATGAGCAGTTCTTC
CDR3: CASTRQGSYNEQFF

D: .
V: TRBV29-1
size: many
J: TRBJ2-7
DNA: TGCAGCGTTGAGGAGGACTCGCCACCCTACGAGCAGTACTTC
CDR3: CSVEEDSPPYEQYF

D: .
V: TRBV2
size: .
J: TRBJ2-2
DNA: TGTGCCAGCACCGAGACTCGATCCACCGGGGAGCTGTTTTTT
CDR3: CASTETRSTGELFF

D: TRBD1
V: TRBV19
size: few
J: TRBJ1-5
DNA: TGTGCCAGTAGCCCAACAGGGGGTGGGAGCAATCAGCCCCAGCATTTT
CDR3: CASSPTGGGSNQPQHF

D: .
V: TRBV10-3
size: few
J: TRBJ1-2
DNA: TGTGCCATCAGTGGGGGACTAGGGGACTATGGCTACACCTTC
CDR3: CAISGGLGDYGYTF

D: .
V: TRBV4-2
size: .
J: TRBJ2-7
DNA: TGTGCCAGCAGCCAAGAAGGACAGCGGGGCTACGAGCAGTACTTC
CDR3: CASSQEGQRGYEQYF

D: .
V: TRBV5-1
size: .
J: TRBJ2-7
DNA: TGCGCCAGCAGCCCCGGGGACGAGCAGTACTTC
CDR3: CASSPGDEQYF

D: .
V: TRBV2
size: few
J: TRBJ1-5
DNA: TGTGCCAGCAGTGAAAGACGGAGAGAAAGCAATCAGCCCCAGCATTTT
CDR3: CASSERRRESNQPQHF